These 28 T cell receptor beta chains share one sample of origin, sequenced in a study of blood T cells in healthy people across ages. A J-beta primer mix and a sample-barcoded 5' primer were used in a second PCR of about 7 to 12 cycles. TCRdb re-analysed the 5' RACE reads in MiXCR, keeping a single row per CDR3 protein. The sample shows some 550,000 distinct CDR3 sequences, 40% to 50% of them seen only once. The sequenced material came from blood. The source is a man older than 75 in good health.

The rearrangement links TRBV10-3 to TRBJ2-7, with 7 bases aligning to TRBD1. The CDR3 totals 15 residues. Germline V gene data show CDR1 as ENHRY and CDR2 as SYGVKD. With V trimmed by 0 bases and J by 2 bases, 4 bases remained unmatched. CDR3 sequence (DNA): TGTGCCATCAGTGAGTCGTGGGGGACAGCCTACGAGCAGTACTTC. It is translated as CAISESWGTAYEQYF.

In this sample, this clonotype turned up a few times. J is TRBJ2-5 and V is TRBV6-6; D is unresolved. The CDR3 sequence is 16 residues long. Germline V CDR1 and CDR2: MNHNY, SVGAGI (reference sequence). V lost 7 bases and J lost 1, with 19 bases in between. DNA for the CDR3: TGTGCCAGCACCCACTCGAAGGCGGTCGGCCAAGAGACCCAGTACTTC. This codes for CASTHSKAVGQETQYF.

The genes are TRBV20-1 and TRBJ2-5; no firm D call. V lost 8 bases to trimming and J lost 11 bases, with 15 bases between them. In germline, CDR1 is DFQATT, CDR2 SNEGSKA (reference sequence). This CDR3 contains 10 residues. For the CDR3, the DNA is TGCAGTCTAGGGTTCGGAGAGCAGTACTTC. Translation: CSLGFGEQYF.

The rearrangement uses TRBV7-6 and TRBJ2-1; 11 bases align to TRBD2. The CDR3 length is 17 residues. Trimming removed 4 bases from V and 2 bases from J; junction bases left unmatched: 7. Germline loops: CDR1 SGHVS, CDR2 FNYEAQ. The CDR3 DNA is TGTGCCAGCAGCTCTCGGACTAGCGGGCCCCCCTACAATGAGCAGTTCTTC. Amino acids: CASSSRTSGPPYNEQFF. The full variable domain, rest sourced from reference TRBV7-6 and TRBJ2-1, is GAGVSQSPRYKVTKRGQDVALRCDPISGHVSLYWYRQALGQGPEFLTYFNYEAQQDKSGLPNDRFSAERPEGSISTLTIQRTEQRDSAMYRCASSSRTSGPPYNEQFFGPGTRLTVL.

This clonotype occurred a few times. The chain uses TRBV4-2 and TRBJ2-6; the D is unclear. V was shortened by 5 bases and J by 2 bases, with 19 bases between the two germline ends. The CDR3 is 18 residues long. Germline-derived CDR1 and CDR2 are LGHNA and YNFKEQ. The CDR3 coding sequence is TGTGCCAGCAGCACCAGGACGCGTGGTGGTACTGGGGCCAACGTCCTGACTTTC. Its protein is CASSTRTRGGTGANVLTF.

The chain uses TRBV5-1 and TRBJ2-3, with TRBD2 matching over 9 bases. The V segment lost 7 bases and the J segment 8 bases; nucleotides outside the gene matches: 14. This CDR3 spans 15 amino acids. Germline V gene sequence: CDR1 SGHRS, CDR2 YFSETQ. CDR3 DNA: TGCGCCAGCGGCCCGGGTAGCGGGGGAACCGGTACGCAGTATTTT. Protein sequence: CASGPGSGGTGTQYF.

The chain combines TRBV28 with TRBJ2-5, with D perhaps matching TRBD2 (5 bases). In germline, CDR1 is MDHEN, CDR2 SYDVKM. The ends were cut back, 5 bases at V and 6 bases at J, with 13 bases in the middle. This CDR3 is built from 13 residues. This chain's CDR3 is CASSVGVGKTQYF. The CDR3 DNA is TGTGCCAGCAGTGTAGGAGTCGGGAAGACCCAGTACTTC.

This clonotype was detected a few times. The gene calls are TRBV20-1 and TRBJ2-4, with 9 bases identical to TRBD1. CDR3 length: 14 residues. V lost 5 bases, J lost 9 bases, and 11 bases stayed unmatched. Germline-derived CDR1 and CDR2 are DFQATT and SNEGSKA (reference sequence). The CDR3 here is CSAARDRAFGIQYF. In DNA form, the CDR3 reads TGCAGTGCTGCCCGGGACAGGGCCTTCGGCATTCAGTACTTC.

The chain employs TRBV20-1 and TRBJ2-3, with TRBD1 matching 11 bases. From germline, CDR1 is DFQATT and CDR2 SNEGSKA (reference sequence). The ends lost 3 bases at V and 4 bases at J; junction bases unmatched: 6. The CDR3 contains 15 residues. CDR3 sequence reads: CSARKDRGHPDTQYF. DNA for the CDR3: TGCAGTGCTAGGAAGGACAGGGGGCACCCAGATACGCAGTATTTT.

The chain uses TRBV6-5 and TRBJ2-3; D is unresolved. V was cut by 6 bases and J by 8 bases, with 9 bases left in between. Germline CDR1 MNHEY, CDR2 SVGAGI. This CDR3 has 11 amino acids. The CDR3 nucleotides read TGTGCCAGCAGCCGATCTGGTACGCAGTATTTT. Its translation: CASSRSGTQYF.

CDR3 sequence: CASSLAGFGQMAQPQHF. CDR3 in DNA: TGTGCCAGCAGCTTAGCAGGGTTCGGACAGATGGCTCAGCCCCAGCATTTT. V and J are TRBV7-2 and TRBJ1-5; D perhaps matches TRBD1 (6 bases). The V and J ends lost 0 bases and 6 bases respectively, with 18 bases between them. CDR1 SGHTA and CDR2 FQGNSA come from the germline V gene. This CDR3 comprises 17 residues.

The chain combines TRBV29-1 with TRBJ2-1, with 7 nucleotides matching TRBD2. Germline V gene lookup returns CDR1 SQVTM and CDR2 ANQGSEA. There are 13 residues in the CDR3. Germline trimming cut 7 bases from V and 3 bases from J; bases unmatched to any gene: 6. The CDR3 loop reads CSGLLADYNEQFF. In nucleotides, the CDR3 is TGCAGCGGCCTTCTAGCGGACTACAATGAGCAGTTCTTC.

J is TRBJ2-5 and V is TRBV4-3; unclear D gene. From germline, CDR1 is LGHNA and CDR2 YSLEER. Trimming pared 4 bases from V and 2 bases from J, leaving 17 bases between. The CDR3 is 16 residues long. CDR3 sequence reads: CASSLSWAAFQETQYF. CDR3 sequence (DNA): TGCGCCAGCAGCCTGTCTTGGGCAGCTTTTCAAGAGACCCAGTACTTC.

The sample holds one count of this clonotype. V gene TRBV9 combines with J gene TRBJ2-7; TRBD1 is a possible D gene (6 bases). Germline assignment: CDR1 SGDLS and CDR2 YYNGEE. This CDR3 contains 15 residues. V was shortened by 3 bases and J by 0 bases, with 13 bases between the two germline ends. CDR3 DNA: TGTGCCAGCAGCGCCCGGGACACTTACTCCTACGAGCAGTACTTC. Translated, it gives CASSARDTYSYEQYF.

The chain links TRBV7-2 to TRBJ2-5; 7 bases are shared with TRBD1. The V gene's germline CDR1 is SGHTA and CDR2 FQGNSA. The CDR3 runs to 16 residues. V lost 5 bases to trimming and J lost 3 bases; unmatched junction nucleotides: 12. The CDR3 region is CASSTIGPGQKETQYF. CDR3 in DNA: TGTGCCAGCAGCACCATAGGACCGGGACAGAAAGAGACCCAGTACTTC.

Note on this clonotype: One end of the junction is discordant with germline, which a read error may explain. The J gene is TRBJ2-3, the V gene TRBV12-3 or TRBV12-4, with 9 positions matching TRBD2. CDR3 size: 15 residues. The CDR3 DNA sequence: TGTGCCAGCAGTTCGGGACTAGCAGACACATATACGCAGTATTTT. Its protein is CASSSGLADTYTQYF.

The V gene is TRBV7-8, the J gene TRBJ2-5; 9 bases map to TRBD1. V shed 5 bases and J 0 bases; nucleotides not matched to a gene: 10. The CDR3 runs 17 residues. Per the germline V gene, CDR1 is SGHVS and CDR2 is FQNEAQ. The CDR3 DNA reads as TGTGCCAGCAGCGGGGGGGGACAGGGAGCGTACCAAGAGACCCAGTACTTC. Encoded protein: CASSGGGQGAYQETQYF.

This clonotype was detected only once. At one end, the junction sequence differs from germline, possibly due to a read error. The V call is TRBV12-3 or TRBV12-4, the J call TRBJ2-5; 9 bases agree with TRBD2. The CDR3 is 14 amino acids. For the CDR3, the DNA is TGTGCCAGCAGCCTGACTAGCGGCCAAGAGGCCCAGTACTTC. Protein: CASSLTSGQEAQYF.

The chain employs TRBV5-5 and TRBJ2-1; D possibly corresponds to TRBD2 (5 bases). This CDR3 is built from 15 residues. Germline CDR1 reads SGHKS; CDR2 reads YYEKEE (reference sequence). Trimming shortened V by 3 bases and J by 5 bases, and 15 bases separated the two germline ends. This chain's CDR3 is CASSWAVGVHNEQFF. The CDR3 DNA sequence: TGTGCCAGCAGCTGGGCGGTCGGGGTCCACAATGAGCAGTTCTTC.

This clonotype was observed a handful of times. The genes are TRBV7-9 and TRBJ1-4, with D perhaps matching TRBD1 (6 bases). Trimming removed 5 bases at V and 3 bases at J, with 13 bases between. The CDR3 is 15 amino acids. Germline V gene lookup returns CDR1 SEHNR and CDR2 FQNEAQ (reference sequence). CDR3 DNA sequence: TGTGCCAGCAGCCTATGGGGGGCTCCTAATGAAAAACTGTTTTTT. This translates into CASSLWGAPNEKLFF.

This clonotype was observed a handful of times. The chain is built from TRBV7-2 and TRBJ2-7, with a tentative D call TRBD2 (6 bases). Per germline, CDR1 SGHTA and CDR2 FQGNSA. This CDR3 region has 14 residues. V was cut by 1 base and J by 3 bases, with 10 bases left in between. In nucleotides, the CDR3 is TGTGCCAGCAGCTTAGTCGGCGGGAACTACGAGCAGTACTTC. Residues: CASSLVGGNYEQYF.

V is TRBV21-1 and J is TRBJ1-2; the table's D call, TRBD1, was not checked against the DNA. TRBV21-1 is termed a pseudogene. The CDR3 is 13 amino acids. CDR3: CASSKVEGDGYTF. CDR3 in DNA: TGTGCCAGCAGCAAAGTAGAAGGGGATGGCTACACCTTC.

The table lists this clonotype with many counts. J is TRBJ1-2 and V is TRBV10-3; TRBD1 matches 11 bases. Germline trimming cut 2 bases from V and 7 bases from J; bases unmatched to any gene: 6. Per germline, CDR1 ENHRY and CDR2 SYGVKD. The CDR3 is 15 amino acids. The CDR3 spells CAISEPRTGGSGYTF. CDR3 nucleotide sequence: TGTGCCATCAGTGAGCCCCGGACAGGGGGCTCTGGCTACACCTTC.

This clonotype has a handful of counts. The chain carries TRBV29-1 and TRBJ1-2, with a weak D call TRBD1 (6 bases). The CDR3 spans 15 residues. Trimming left V 3 bases short and J 4 bases short, with 18 bases between. CDR1 and CDR2 from the germline V gene are SQVTM and ANQGSEA. CDR3: CSVESSRQGTYGYTF. The CDR3 DNA is TGCAGCGTTGAGTCCTCTAGGCAGGGGACCTATGGCTACACCTTC.

This clonotype was recorded only once. This chain links TRBV24-1 with TRBJ2-5; D is unclear. Per the germline V gene, CDR1 is KGHDR and CDR2 is SFDVKD. The CDR3 contains 12 residues. Deletions cut 5 bases from V and 5 bases from J, with 8 bases between. CDR3 DNA sequence: TGTGCCACCAGTGGCAACGTCGAGACCCAGTACTTC. Amino acid sequence: CATSGNVETQYF.

The chain joins TRBV6-2 or TRBV6-3 to TRBJ1-1, with 7 bases aligning to TRBD1. V shed 5 bases and J 5 bases; nucleotides not matched to a gene: 8. The CDR3 spans 14 residues. Germline loops: CDR1 MNHEY, CDR2 SVGEGT. In DNA, the CDR3 is TGTGCCAGCAGTCACAGGGGAACAGGGACTGAAGCTTTCTTT. Protein: CASSHRGTGTEAFF.

The chain is built from TRBV12-3 or TRBV12-4 and TRBJ2-7; D is perhaps TRBD1 or TRBD2 (5 bases each). Trimming took 6 bases from V and 7 from J, leaving 10 bases between them. The CDR3 is 11 amino acids. The CDR3 spells CASRHEGEQYF. The CDR3 DNA follows: TGTGCCAGCAGGCACGAGGGGGAGCAGTACTTC.

The V call is TRBV6-6, the J call TRBJ2-7; 8 nucleotides agree with TRBD1. The CDR3 has 15 amino acids. The germline gives CDR1 MNHNY, CDR2 SVGAGI (reference sequence). V lost 6 bases, J lost 2 bases, and 9 bases stayed unmatched. The CDR3 sequence: CASRHPLDRAYEQYF. The CDR3 bases are TGTGCCAGCAGACACCCCCTGGACAGGGCCTACGAGCAGTACTTC.